This T cell receptor beta chain was profiled in a study of CD8 T cells in Susac syndrome. CD8+ and CD4+ T cells circulating in blood were sequenced for TCR beta. TEMRA cells were FACS-enriched and CD8+ and CD4+ T cells negatively isolated. Regarding the study as a whole: It was acknowledged in the study that the number of individuals who were included in its TCR sequencing and HLA analysis was relatively small.

An amount of RNA that ranged from roughly 0.45 to 1 ug was reverse transcribed with random hexamers. TCR beta CDR3 was amplified by immunoSEQ covering 54 Vbeta and 13 Jbeta. TCRdb passed the immunoSEQ multiplex PCR reads through MiXCR, listing each CDR3 protein once. Of around 130,000 distinct CDR3 sequences listed, about 95% are singletons. V lost 1 base and J lost 0, with 12 bases in between. This CDR3 region has 16 residues. In germline, CDR1 is SGHTA, CDR2 FQGTGA. As for this clonotype: Its antigen is still unknown.

The material sequenced was CD4+ T cells from PBMCs. This receptor was taken from a human donor in good health. This chain uses TRBV7-3 with TRBJ1-1; possible D gene TRBD1, 5 bases. The CDR3 DNA sequence: TGTGCCAGCAGCTTAAGTAGGCGACAGTTGAACACTGAAGCTTTCTTT. Residues: CASSLSRRQLNTEAFF. Full variable domain (missing parts from reference TRBV7-3 and TRBJ1-1): GAGVSQTPSNKVTEKGKYVELRCDPISGHTALYWYRQSLGQGPEFLIYFQGTGAADDSGLPNDRFFAVRPEGSVSTLKIQRTERGDSAVYLCASSLSRRQLNTEAFFGQGTRLTVV.